Listed here is a single TCR beta chain. The antigen is not known. By quantitative 5'-RACE with molecular barcodes, the TCR beta libraries were made. From the 5' RACE reads, TCRdb called clonotypes with MiXCR, one entry per CDR3 protein. The sample comprises roughly 440,000 distinct CDR3 sequences, approximately 17% of which are singletons, and just over 1% rests with the top ten. The data stem from a study of CD8 T cells in ankylosing spondylitis. General study findings and limits: Within peripheral blood, clones linked to disease were CD8+ and relatively rare. Seemingly characteristic of ankylosing spondylitis blood was a TCR beta motif consisting of under 10 highly homologous variants. In synovial fluid and blood from reactive arthritis, some motif variants were previously reported. Disease-linked clones were reportedly significantly enriched in matched ankylosing spondylitis synovial fluid.

The TCR originated in a male donor with ankylosing spondylitis. The sequenced sample was blood, either unsorted or a sorted T cell fraction (not recorded which).

CDR3 sequence reads: CASKRRQEAGELFF. CDR3 coding DNA: TGCGCCAGCAAGCGCAGGCAAGAGGCCGGGGAGCTGTTTTTT. The gene calls are TRBV5-1 and TRBJ2-2; D remains unclear. V lost 6 bases to trimming and J lost 6 bases, with 15 bases between them. From germline, CDR1 is SGHRS and CDR2 YFSETQ. The CDR3 length is 14 residues.